These 9 T cell receptor beta chains originate from one sample sequenced in a study of blood T cells in healthy people across ages. The authors ran a second PCR of roughly 6 to 12 cycles using a sample-barcoded 5' primer and a J-beta primer mix. One entry per CDR3 protein, called by TCRdb with MiXCR from the 5' RACE reads. Among approximately 1.5 million distinct CDR3 sequences listed, under 55% were seen once. Specimen: blood. These receptors were taken from a woman between 18 and 29 years old in good health.

The CDR3 DNA reads TGCGCCAGCAGCCAAGATCGCCTGTGGCGGGGGGGCCGGAATACGCAGTATTTT. Its protein is CASSQDRLWRGGRNTQYF. The V gene is TRBV4-3, the J gene TRBJ2-3; 9 bases agree with TRBD2. Germline CDR1 and CDR2: LGHNA and YSLEER. The J segment lost 7 bases and the V segment lost 0 bases, leaving 14 bases of the junction unmatched. The CDR3 covers 18 residues.

This clonotype was found many times. The V and J genes are TRBV27 and TRBJ2-1; D remains unclear. Trimming stripped 3 bases from V and 1 base from J, with 10 bases between. The CDR3 runs 15 residues. Looked up from germline, CDR1 is MNHEY and CDR2 is SMNVEV (reference sequence). The CDR3 region is CASSLSASSYNEQFF. The CDR3 nucleotides read TGTGCCAGCAGTTTGTCTGCGTCTTCCTACAATGAGCAGTTCTTC.

The rearrangement uses TRBV28 and TRBJ1-5; TRBD1 is a possible D gene (5 bases). V lost 2 bases, J lost 7 bases, and 15 bases lay in between. The CDR3 extends over 15 amino acids. Germline lookup yields CDR1 MDHEN and CDR2 SYDVKM. The CDR3 DNA reads TGTGCCAGCAGTTTAATAAGGAGGGGCCCCCAGCCCCAGCATTTT. Translating it yields CASSLIRRGPQPQHF.

The rearrangement uses TRBV29-1 and TRBJ2-7, with D maybe TRBD2 (6 bases). The CDR3 covers 13 residues. Germline V gene sequence: CDR1 SQVTM, CDR2 ANQGSEA. The V end was cut by 5 bases, the J end by 3 bases, with 14 bases between. CDR3 DNA: TGCAGCGTTAGTAGCGGCCCCAGCTACGAGCAGTACTTC. As protein: CSVSSGPSYEQYF.

This clonotype showed up just a few times. V and J are TRBV27 and TRBJ1-1; D unresolved. Germline values: CDR1 MNHEY, CDR2 SMNVEV (reference sequence). V lost 6 bases and J lost 0, with 8 bases in between. The CDR3 covers 13 residues. CDR3 DNA sequence: TGTGCCAGCAGAAAGGAGATGAACACTGAAGCTTTCTTT. This codes for CASRKEMNTEAFF.

The V gene is TRBV20-1, the J gene TRBJ1-5; no reliable D call. CDR3 length: 12 residues. Germline CDR1 DFQATT, CDR2 SNEGSKA (reference sequence). Trimming shortened V by 4 bases and J by 5 bases, and 9 bases separated the two germline ends. This chain's CDR3 is CSANGRYQPQHF. For the CDR3, the DNA is TGCAGTGCTAACGGCCGATATCAGCCCCAGCATTTT.

With respect to this clonotype: It may be a read error: a sequence one base away is much more abundant. The chain links TRBV12-3 or TRBV12-4 to TRBJ2-3, with 10 bases matching TRBD2. The CDR3 runs to 16 residues. Trimming took 6 bases from V and 3 from J; bases not matched to a gene: 9. The DNA of the CDR3 is TGTGCCAGCAGCTCTAGCGGGAGACCTAGAACAGATACGCAGTATTTT. As protein: CASSSSGRPRTDTQYF.

The V gene is TRBV6-1, the J gene TRBJ1-2; no reliable D call. CDR1 and CDR2 (germline): MNHNS, SASEGT. The CDR3 spans 9 residues. Trimming shortened V by 7 bases and J by 6 bases, and 3 bases separated the two germline ends. CDR3 sequence (DNA): TGTGCCAGCAAGGATGGCTACACCTTC. Translated: CASKDGYTF.

The gene calls are TRBV9 and TRBJ2-1, with 7 bases aligning to TRBD1. This CDR3 is built from 14 residues. The germline V gene encodes CDR1 SGDLS and CDR2 YYNGEE. The V gene end was trimmed by 3 bases and the J gene end by 10 bases; junction bases not matched to a gene: 10. The CDR3: CASSATGLVVEQFF. The CDR3 coding sequence is TGTGCCAGCAGCGCGACAGGGCTGGTGGTGGAGCAGTTCTTC. The entire variable domain, with the rest obtained from reference TRBV9 and TRBJ2-1, is as follows: DSGVTQTPKHLITATGQRVTLRCSPRSGDLSVYWYQQSLDQGLQFLIQYYNGEERAKGNILERFSAQQFPDLHSELNLSSLELGDSALYFCASSATGLVVEQFFGPGTRLTVL.